Listed below are T cell receptor beta chains from one sample, sequenced in a study of human T cells and chemical hapten exposure. Each CDR3 protein is one row after TCRdb ran MiXCR on the RACE reads. The table includes about 78,000 distinct CDR3 sequences, 7.5% to 9.5% detected once. The specimen comprised whole blood, sampled in connection with sensitization to the hapten diphenylcyclopropenone (DPC). These receptors all stem from a woman aged 45-65 years with alopecia areata. Some clones in this sample may be carry-over from other donors' samples. CDR3s include the opening cysteine and the closing phenylalanine or tryptophan. The D gene is left open where the match is weak. Only some rows state a clone size, as once, few, many or a class for expanded clones.

clone size,J gene,V gene,D gene,CDR3 DNA,CDR3 protein
few,TRBJ2-3,TRBV19,TRBD2,TGTGCCAGTAGCCCCGGTGGCGGGAGGCGGACAGATACGCAGTATTTT,CASSPGGGRRTDTQYF
many,TRBJ2-7,TRBV7-2,TRBD2,TGTGCCAGCAGCCCGCATAGCGGGGCCTACGAGCAGTACTTC,CASSPHSGAYEQYF
-,TRBJ1-1,TRBV27,TRBD1,TGTGCCAGCAGTTTAGGGACAGGGGAAGACGGCGCTTTCTTT,CASSLGTGEDGAFF
few,TRBJ1-6,TRBV7-8,-,TGTGCCAGCAGCTTTTGGGGCACCTATAATTCACCCCTCCACTTT,CASSFWGTYNSPLHF
few,TRBJ2-1,TRBV2,-,TGTGCCAGCACCGACTATGGCGGCCCCTACAATGAGCAGTTCTTC,CASTDYGGPYNEQFF
many,TRBJ1-5,TRBV7-9,TRBD1,TGTGCCAGCAGCTCGGACAGGACTACTAATCAGCCCCAGCATTTT,CASSSDRTTNQPQHF
many,TRBJ2-7,TRBV2,TRBD1,TGTGCCAGCAGTACAGGGGGCGGAGACGAGCAGTACTTC,CASSTGGGDEQYF
-,TRBJ2-1,TRBV7-8,-,TGTGCCAGCAGCTTAGAGACGGGACTGGGCAGGGGTGAGCAGTTCTTC,CASSLETGLGRGEQFF
few,TRBJ1-1,TRBV12-3/TRBV12-4,TRBD1,TGTGCCAGCAGGGCTGACGGACAGGGCACCACTGAAGCTTTCTTT,CASRADGQGTTEAFF
many,TRBJ2-3,TRBV3-1,-,TGTGCCAGCAGCCAAGCGGCCCCGGACAGATACACAGATACGCAGTATTTT,CASSQAAPDRYTDTQYF
-,TRBJ2-4,TRBV2,-,TGTGCCAGCAGTGAGCGGGGCCTACCAAACATTCAGTACTTC,CASSERGLPNIQYF
few,TRBJ2-6,TRBV11-2,TRBD1,TGTGCCAGCAGCCGGGTCGATAGACAGGGACGACTTGGGGCCAACGTCCTGACTTTC,CASSRVDRQGRLGANVLTF
few,TRBJ2-5,TRBV5-6,-,TGTGCCAGCAGCTTGAGGCAGATCCAAGAGACCCAGTACTTC,CASSLRQIQETQYF
many,TRBJ2-7,TRBV28,TRBD2,TGTGCCAGCACCCTCTGGACTAGCGGGAGTTACGAGCAGTACTTC,CASTLWTSGSYEQYF
-,TRBJ1-5,TRBV29-1,-,TGCAGCGCCCAACAGGGATCCAATCAGCCCCAGCATTTT,CSAQQGSNQPQHF
few,TRBJ2-2,TRBV20-1,-,TGCAGTGCTAGAGCGAACACCGGGGAGCTGTTTTTT,CSARANTGELFF
-,TRBJ1-1,TRBV12-3/TRBV12-4,-,TGTGCCAGCAGTTCCCGGACAGAGAAAAACACTGAAGCTTTCTTT,CASSSRTEKNTEAFF
few,TRBJ2-3,TRBV4-1,-,TGCGCCAGCAGCCAAGTGGGGGTTCCCACAGATACGCAGTATTTT,CASSQVGVPTDTQYF
-,TRBJ2-5,TRBV5-1,TRBD1,TGCGCCAGCAGTGGGGGCAGGGGGTCTCAAGAGACCCAGTACTTC,CASSGGRGSQETQYF
many,TRBJ1-6,TRBV29-1,-,TGCAGCGTTCTCTTGGGACCGAATAATAATTCACCCCTCCACTTT,CSVLLGPNNNSPLHF
many,TRBJ2-3,TRBV29-1,-,TGCAGCGTTGGCAGCGCTAGCACAGATACGCAGTATTTT,CSVGSASTDTQYF
few,TRBJ1-6,TRBV12-3/TRBV12-4,-,TGTGCCAGCAGTTCCGATGCGAATAATTCACCCCTCCACTTT,CASSSDANNSPLHF
many,TRBJ1-4,TRBV24-1,-,TGTGCCACCAGTGATTTCGGTGCACCGGGCCAGGCAGCGGGGAATGAAAAACTGTTTTTT,CATSDFGAPGQAAGNEKLFF
few,TRBJ2-2,TRBV12-5,-,TGTGCTAGTGGCCCTACAGGGATCGGGACCGGGGAGCTGTTTTTT,CASGPTGIGTGELFF
-,TRBJ2-2,TRBV11-3,TRBD2,TGTGCCAGCAGCCTCGGGACTAGCGGCACCGGGGAGCTGTTTTTT,CASSLGTSGTGELFF
few,TRBJ2-7,TRBV12-3/TRBV12-4,-,TGTGCCAGCAGTTTGTTTGGGGGAGTCTACGAGCAGTACTTC,CASSLFGGVYEQYF
-,TRBJ1-1,TRBV2,-,TGTGCCACCCTCCCGGGTAGTGAAACTGAAGCTTTCTTT,CATLPGSETEAFF
-,TRBJ2-1,TRBV19,TRBD1,TGTGCCAGTAGTCCGGGACAGGGCGGATACAATGAGCAGTTCTTC,CASSPGQGGYNEQFF
few,TRBJ2-7,TRBV9,TRBD1,TGTGCCAGCAGTGCCCCGGGACAGGAGTACGAGCAGTACTTC,CASSAPGQEYEQYF
many,TRBJ2-7,TRBV20-1,-,TGCAGTGCTAGGAGGAGGGACTTCTCCTACGAGCAGTACTTC,CSARRRDFSYEQYF
-,TRBJ1-2,TRBV10-3,-,TGTGCCATCAGCACAGGGTATGGCTACACCTTC,CAISTGYGYTF
many,TRBJ1-2,TRBV2,-,TGTGCCAGCAGCACGGACAGTAACTATGGCTACACCTTC,CASSTDSNYGYTF
-,TRBJ1-2,TRBV29-1,-,TGCAGCGTTGGGGATGCAGGCGGAGGCTACACCTTC,CSVGDAGGGYTF
few,TRBJ2-3,TRBV6-2/TRBV6-3,-,TGTGCCAGCAGTCCGGTCAACCCTAGCACAGATACGCAGTATTTT,CASSPVNPSTDTQYF
few,TRBJ2-7,TRBV3-1,-,TGTGCCAGCAGCCCAAGGAGGGGTGGGTACGAGCAGTACTTC,CASSPRRGGYEQYF
-,TRBJ1-2,TRBV18,-,TGTGCCAGCTCACCAGTGAGGGATGCGAACTATGGCTACACCTTC,CASSPVRDANYGYTF
-,TRBJ1-5,TRBV2,-,TGTGCCAGCAGTGACGACAGGCCGGAGCAGCCCCAGCATTTT,CASSDDRPEQPQHF
-,TRBJ2-5,TRBV13,-,TGTGCCAGCAGCAGGGGTCTTGGGGGTCGGGAGACCCAGTACTTC,CASSRGLGGRETQYF